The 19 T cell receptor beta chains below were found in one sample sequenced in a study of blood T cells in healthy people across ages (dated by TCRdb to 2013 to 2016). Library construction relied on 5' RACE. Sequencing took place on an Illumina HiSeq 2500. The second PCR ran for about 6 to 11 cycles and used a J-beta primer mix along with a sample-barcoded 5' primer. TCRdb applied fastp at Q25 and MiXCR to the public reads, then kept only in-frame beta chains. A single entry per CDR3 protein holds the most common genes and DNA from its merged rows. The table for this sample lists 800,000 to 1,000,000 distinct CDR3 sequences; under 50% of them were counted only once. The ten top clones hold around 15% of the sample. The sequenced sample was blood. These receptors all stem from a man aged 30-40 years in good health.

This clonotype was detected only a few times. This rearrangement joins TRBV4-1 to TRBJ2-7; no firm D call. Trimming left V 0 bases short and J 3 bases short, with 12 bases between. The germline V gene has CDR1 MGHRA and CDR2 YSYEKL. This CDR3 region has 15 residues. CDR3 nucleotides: TGCGCCAGCAGCCAAGATCGGATTGGTGGCTACGAGCAGTACTTC. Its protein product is CASSQDRIGGYEQYF.

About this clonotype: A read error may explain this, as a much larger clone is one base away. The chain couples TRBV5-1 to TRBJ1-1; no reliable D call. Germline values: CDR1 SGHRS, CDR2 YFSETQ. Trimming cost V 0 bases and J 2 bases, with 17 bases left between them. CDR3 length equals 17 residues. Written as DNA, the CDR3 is TGCGCCAGCAGCTTGGGCAGATCCCGTGCTTCTAACACTGAAGCTTTCTTT. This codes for CASSLGRSRASNTEAFF.

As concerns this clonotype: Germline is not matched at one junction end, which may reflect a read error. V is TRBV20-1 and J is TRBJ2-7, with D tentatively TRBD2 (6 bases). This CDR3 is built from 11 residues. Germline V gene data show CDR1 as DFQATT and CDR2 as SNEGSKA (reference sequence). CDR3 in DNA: TGCGGTGCTTGGGGGGTCTACGAGCAGTACTTC. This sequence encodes CGAWGVYEQYF.

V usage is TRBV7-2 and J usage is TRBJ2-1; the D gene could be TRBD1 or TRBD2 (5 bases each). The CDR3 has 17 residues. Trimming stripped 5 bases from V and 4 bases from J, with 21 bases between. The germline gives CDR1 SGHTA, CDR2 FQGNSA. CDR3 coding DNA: TGTGCCAGCAGCGATGGGGACGCTTTAGCTGGTTACAATGAGCAGTTCTTC. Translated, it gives CASSDGDALAGYNEQFF.

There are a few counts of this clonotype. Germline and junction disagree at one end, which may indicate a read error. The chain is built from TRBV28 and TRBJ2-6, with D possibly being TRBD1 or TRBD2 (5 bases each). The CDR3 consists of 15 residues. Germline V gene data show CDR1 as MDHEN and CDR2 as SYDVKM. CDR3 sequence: CASSFQGTGANVLTF. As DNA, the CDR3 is TGTGCCAGCAGTTTCCAGGGAACCGGGGCCAACGTCCTGACTTTT.

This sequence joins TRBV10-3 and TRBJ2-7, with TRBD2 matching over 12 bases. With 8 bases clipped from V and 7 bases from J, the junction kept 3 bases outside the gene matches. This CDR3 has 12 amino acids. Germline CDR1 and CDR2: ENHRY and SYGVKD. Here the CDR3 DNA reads TGTGCCATCGAGACTAGCGGGGGAGAGCAGTACTTC. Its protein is CAIETSGGEQYF.

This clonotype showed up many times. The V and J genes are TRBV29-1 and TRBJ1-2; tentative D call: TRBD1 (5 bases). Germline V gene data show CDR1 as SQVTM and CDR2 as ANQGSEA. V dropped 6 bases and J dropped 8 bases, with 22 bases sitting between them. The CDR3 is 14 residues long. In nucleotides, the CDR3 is TGCAGCGTCGGGGCAGGATACGAGTCTCGGGGCTACACCTTC. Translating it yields CSVGAGYESRGYTF.

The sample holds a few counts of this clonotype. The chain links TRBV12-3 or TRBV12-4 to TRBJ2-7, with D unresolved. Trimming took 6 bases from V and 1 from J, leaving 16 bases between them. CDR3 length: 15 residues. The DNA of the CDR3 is TGTGCCAGCAGGTTAAGTCAGCTCCCTTCCTACGAGCAGTACTTC. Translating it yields CASRLSQLPSYEQYF.

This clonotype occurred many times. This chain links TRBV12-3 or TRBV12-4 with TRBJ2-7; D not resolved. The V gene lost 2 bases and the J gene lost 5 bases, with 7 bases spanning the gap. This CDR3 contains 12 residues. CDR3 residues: CASSLITHEQYF. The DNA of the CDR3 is TGTGCCAGCAGTTTAATAACACACGAGCAGTACTTC.

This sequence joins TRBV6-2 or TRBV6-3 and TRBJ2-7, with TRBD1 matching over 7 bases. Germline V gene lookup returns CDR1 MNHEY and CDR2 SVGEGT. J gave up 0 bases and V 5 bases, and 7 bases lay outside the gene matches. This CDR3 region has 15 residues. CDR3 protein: CASSTTGETSYEQYF. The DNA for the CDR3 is TGTGCCAGCAGTACTACAGGGGAGACCTCCTACGAGCAGTACTTC.

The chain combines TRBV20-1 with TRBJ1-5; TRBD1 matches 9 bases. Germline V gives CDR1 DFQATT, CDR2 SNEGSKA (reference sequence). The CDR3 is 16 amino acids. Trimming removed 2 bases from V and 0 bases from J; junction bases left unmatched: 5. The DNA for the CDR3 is TGCAGTGCTAGACCGGGACAGGGCTTTAGCAATCAGCCCCAGCATTTT. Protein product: CSARPGQGFSNQPQHF.

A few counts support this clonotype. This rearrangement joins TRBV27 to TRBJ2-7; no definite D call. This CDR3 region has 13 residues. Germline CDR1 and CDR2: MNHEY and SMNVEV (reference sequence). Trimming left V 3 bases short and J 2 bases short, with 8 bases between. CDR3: CASSFSATYEQYF. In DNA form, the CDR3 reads TGTGCCAGCAGTTTCTCGGCCACCTACGAGCAGTACTTC.

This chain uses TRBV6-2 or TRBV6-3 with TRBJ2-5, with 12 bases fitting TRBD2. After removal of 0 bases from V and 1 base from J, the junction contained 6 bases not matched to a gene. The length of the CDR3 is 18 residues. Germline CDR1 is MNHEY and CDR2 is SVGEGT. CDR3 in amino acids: CASSYSSLAGGFQETQYF. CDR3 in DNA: TGTGCCAGCAGTTACTCGAGTCTAGCGGGGGGGTTCCAAGAGACCCAGTACTTC.

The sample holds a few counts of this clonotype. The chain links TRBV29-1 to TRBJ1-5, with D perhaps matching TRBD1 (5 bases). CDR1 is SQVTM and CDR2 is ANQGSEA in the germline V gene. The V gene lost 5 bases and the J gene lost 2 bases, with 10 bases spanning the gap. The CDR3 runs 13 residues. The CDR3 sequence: CSVSGGGNQPQHF. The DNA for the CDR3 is TGCAGCGTTTCGGGGGGAGGCAATCAGCCCCAGCATTTT.

The CDR3 here is CASSEEWRGGYNEQYF. In nucleotides, the CDR3 is TGTGCCAGCAGCGAGGAGTGGCGGGGCGGGTACAATGAGCAGTACTTC. The genes are TRBV4-2 and TRBJ2-5; tentatively, D is TRBD2 (6 bases). Per germline, CDR1 LGHNA and CDR2 YNFKEQ. The CDR3 sequence is 16 residues long. The V and J ends lost 5 bases and 11 bases respectively, with 27 bases between them.

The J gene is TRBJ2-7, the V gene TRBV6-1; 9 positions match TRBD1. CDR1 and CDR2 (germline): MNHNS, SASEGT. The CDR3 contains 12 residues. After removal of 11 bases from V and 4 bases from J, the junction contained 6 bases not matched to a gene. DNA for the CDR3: TGTGCCGGAGAGGACAGGGGATACGAGCAGTACTTC. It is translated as CAGEDRGYEQYF.

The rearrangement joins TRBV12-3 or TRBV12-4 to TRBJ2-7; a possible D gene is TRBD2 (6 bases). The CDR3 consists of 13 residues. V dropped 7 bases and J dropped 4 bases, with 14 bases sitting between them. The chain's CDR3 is CASTPGTSYEQYF. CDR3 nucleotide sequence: TGTGCCAGCACCCCCGGGACTTCTTACGAGCAGTACTTC.

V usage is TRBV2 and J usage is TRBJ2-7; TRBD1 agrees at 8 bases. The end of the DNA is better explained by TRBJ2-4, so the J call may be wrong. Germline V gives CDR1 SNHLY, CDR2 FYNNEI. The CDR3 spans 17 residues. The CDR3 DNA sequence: TGTGCCAGCAGTGGGTTCAGTCAGGGGGCATCCAAAAACATTCAGTACTTC. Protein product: CASSGFSQGASKNIQYF.

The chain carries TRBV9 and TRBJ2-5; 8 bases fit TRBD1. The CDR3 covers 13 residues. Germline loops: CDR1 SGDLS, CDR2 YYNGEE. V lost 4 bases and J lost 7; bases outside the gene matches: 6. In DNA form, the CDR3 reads TGTGCCAGCAGCCAACAGGGGGGAGGGACCCAGTACTTC. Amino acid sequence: CASSQQGGGTQYF. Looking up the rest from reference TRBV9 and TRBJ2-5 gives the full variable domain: DSGVTQTPKHLITATGQRVTLRCSPRSGDLSVYWYQQSLDQGLQFLIQYYNGEERAKGNILERFSAQQFPDLHSELNLSSLELGDSALYFCASSQQGGGTQYFGPGTRLLVL.